Each of the 22 T cell receptor beta chains below was sequenced from the same sample in a study of metastatic and nonmetastatic thyroid tumors (TCRdb year 2020). None of the patients had been given any treatment before thyroid surgery. Libraries were made using PCR. The data were produced on an Illumina HiSeq 4000. TCRdb ran its own pipeline on the public reads, namely fastp trimming at Q25 and MiXCR clone calling, and kept in-frame beta chains. A total of about 28,000 clones appear in this sample, about a quarter of them only once. The ten top clones hold 2.4% of the sample. Sequenced material: blood. These receptors were taken from a female donor with papillary thyroid cancer or a benign thyroid nodule (not recorded which). Some clones in this sample may be carry-over from other donors' samples.

This clone has only one observation. This chain joins TRBV18 and TRBJ1-5; D is uncertain. This CDR3 comprises 15 residues. Per the germline V gene, CDR1 is KGHSH and CDR2 is LQKENI. V gave up 0 bases and J gave up 3 bases, with 9 bases separating them. The DNA of the CDR3 is TGTGCCAGCTCACCACCAGGCGGTGACAATCAGCCCCAGCATTTT. Translated: CASSPPGGDNQPQHF.

This clone has a count of ten or more. V gene TRBV3-1 combines with J gene TRBJ2-2; the match to TRBD1 covers 12 bases. Germline V CDR1 and CDR2: LGHDT, YNNKEL (reference sequence). V lost 6 bases to trimming and J lost 5 bases; unmatched junction nucleotides: 4. The CDR3 covers 15 residues. The CDR3 reads CASRGQGAQTGELFF. The CDR3 DNA sequence: TGTGCCAGCAGGGGACAGGGGGCGCAAACCGGGGAGCTGTTTTTT.

This clone was recorded many times. The chain uses TRBV5-4 and TRBJ2-7, with TRBD2 identical over 9 bases. CDR1 and CDR2 (germline): SGHNT, YYREEE (reference sequence). This CDR3 comprises 14 residues. Unmatched junction bases numbered 4, after V lost 3 bases and J lost 3 bases. The CDR3 here is CASSSTSGHYEQYF. In nucleotides, the CDR3 is TGTGCCAGCAGCTCGACTAGCGGACACTACGAGCAGTACTTC.

This clone is medium-sized (0.01 to 0.1%). J is TRBJ2-7 and V is TRBV7-2, with 7 bases matching TRBD2. The V gene's germline CDR1 is SGHTA and CDR2 FQGNSA. This CDR3 is 14 amino acids long. V was clipped by 1 base and J by 0 bases; unmatched bases: 0. This CDR3 is CASSLGGGSYEQYF. CDR3 nucleotide sequence: TGTGCCAGCAGCTTAGGGGGGGGCTCCTACGAGCAGTACTTC.

This clone has ten or more counts. The J gene is TRBJ1-5, the V gene TRBV10-2; no firm D call. The CDR3 covers 12 residues. V was shortened by 10 bases and J by 0 bases, with 7 bases between the two germline ends. Germline V gene data show CDR1 as WSHSY and CDR2 as SAAADI. This CDR3 is CATSNSNQPQHF. CDR3 sequence (DNA): TGCGCCACCTCGAATAGCAATCAGCCCCAGCATTTT.

This clone was observed at least ten times. V gene TRBV25-1 combines with J gene TRBJ2-1; D tentatively fits TRBD1 or TRBD2 (5 bases each). V dropped 4 bases and J dropped 1 base, with 20 bases sitting between them. This CDR3 region has 18 residues. Germline V gene lookup returns CDR1 MGHDK and CDR2 SYGVNS. The CDR3 sequence is CASSGVGRPGTSYNEQFF. CDR3 bases: TGTGCCAGCAGTGGAGTGGGGAGACCCGGGACGTCCTACAATGAGCAGTTCTTC.

This clone has ten or more counts. CDR3 region: CASGLTIARVNTEAFF. CDR3 nucleotides: TGTGCTAGTGGTTTAACGATAGCCAGGGTGAACACTGAAGCTTTCTTT. The chain is built from TRBV12-5 and TRBJ1-1, with D perhaps TRBD1 (5 bases). Trimming took off 3 bases at V and 0 bases at J, with 14 bases between the two ends. In germline, CDR1 is LGHNT, CDR2 FRNRAP. The CDR3 extends over 16 amino acids.

This clone was seen ten or more times. The chain combines TRBV10-1 with TRBJ1-2, with TRBD1 matching over 8 bases. Germline V gene sequence: CDR1 WNHNN, CDR2 SYGVQD (reference sequence). This CDR3 has 15 residues. V dropped 8 bases and J dropped 0; count of bases not matched to a gene: 8. CDR3 protein: CASGSGTGPNYGYTF. The CDR3 coding sequence is TGCGCCAGCGGATCCGGGACAGGACCTAACTATGGCTACACCTTC.

The rearrangement joins TRBV24-1 to TRBJ1-5; D call uncertain. The germline gives CDR1 KGHDR, CDR2 SFDVKD. The CDR3 covers 13 residues. Trimming cost V 4 bases and J 5 bases, with 8 bases left between them. Here the CDR3 DNA reads TGTGCCACCAGTGAACGGTCGTATCAGCCCCAGCATTTT. Translated, it gives CATSERSYQPQHF.

The J gene is TRBJ2-3, the V gene TRBV24-1; no clear D gene. Germline CDR1 KGHDR, CDR2 SFDVKD. The V end lost 7 bases, the J end lost 4 bases, and 20 bases lay between the germline ends. The CDR3 covers 16 residues. This CDR3 reads CATRELLSVSADTQYF. CDR3 DNA sequence: TGTGCCACCAGAGAATTGCTGAGCGTGTCAGCAGATACGCAGTATTTT.

This chain joins TRBV20-1 and TRBJ2-1; D unresolved. There are 13 residues in the CDR3. The germline CDR1 and CDR2 sequences are DFQATT and SNEGSKA (reference sequence). Trimming cost V 8 bases and J 0 bases, with 11 bases left between them. As DNA, the CDR3 is TGCAGTTCTACGACTGTCTCCTACAATGAGCAGTTCTTC. As protein: CSSTTVSYNEQFF.

The table lists this clone with many counts. This chain connects TRBV3-1 to TRBJ2-5, with TRBD1 matching 7 bases. Per germline, CDR1 LGHDT and CDR2 YNNKEL (reference sequence). This CDR3 contains 15 residues. The V segment lost 0 bases and the J segment 0 bases; nucleotides outside the gene matches: 1. The chain's CDR3 is CASSQETGYQETQYF. CDR3 DNA: TGTGCCAGCAGCCAAGAGACAGGGTACCAAGAGACCCAGTACTTC.

In regard to this clone: An end of the junction does not agree with germline; a read error may underlie this. The V and J genes are TRBV11-1 and TRBJ2-1, with 11 bases matching TRBD2. Per germline, CDR1 SGHAT and CDR2 FQDESV (reference sequence). The CDR3 runs 15 residues. The CDR3 reads CASRSRLAGYNEQFF. DNA of the CDR3: TGTGCAAGCAGGTCCCGACTAGCGGGGTACAATGAGCAGTTCTTC.

This clone occurred many times. Given a much more abundant clone one base away, this may be a read error. CDR3 nucleotide sequence: TGTGCCAGCAGCCCACTCTCGGGGGTCCAGGCTTTC. This translates into CASSPLSGVQAF. The chain joins TRBV3-1 to TRBJ2-6; TRBD2 is a possible D gene (6 bases). The CDR3 extends over 12 amino acids. Germline CDR1 reads LGHDT; CDR2 reads YNNKEL (reference sequence).

This clone came up a few times. V and J are TRBV2 and TRBJ1-6; D possibly corresponds to TRBD1 (6 bases). CDR3 length: 14 amino acids. Germline-derived CDR1 and CDR2 are SNHLY and FYNNEI. V lost 3 bases and J 9 bases, leaving 12 bases between the germline ends. CDR3 sequence: CASSDYLQGSPLHF. CDR3 in DNA: TGTGCCAGCAGTGATTACCTACAGGGTTCACCCCTCCACTTT.

The CDR3 reads CASISGLGGESDEQFF. CDR3 bases: TGCGCCAGCATCTCGGGACTAGGAGGCGAGTCCGATGAGCAGTTCTTC. The rearrangement links TRBV5-1 to TRBJ2-1; 8 nucleotides align to TRBD2. Germline V CDR1 and CDR2: SGHRS, YFSETQ. The V gene end was trimmed by 6 bases and the J gene end by 8 bases; junction bases not matched to a gene: 16. The CDR3 loop spans 16 amino acids.

This chain connects TRBV11-3 to TRBJ2-6; 9 nucleotides agree with TRBD1. The CDR3 sequence is 16 residues long. V was clipped by 5 bases and J by 1 base; unmatched bases: 3. CDR1 is SGHNT, CDR2 YENEEA, per germline. CDR3 protein: CASSTGTGSGANVLTF. The CDR3 DNA is TGTGCCAGCAGCACCGGGACAGGGTCTGGGGCCAACGTCCTGACTTTC.

This clone was observed at least ten times. Written as DNA, the CDR3 is TGTGCCAGCACCTCCGGGTATGGCTACACCTTC. Its translation is CASTSGYGYTF. V and J are TRBV11-3 and TRBJ1-2, with D unresolved. The CDR3 is made up of 11 amino acids. Trimming shortened V by 7 bases and J by 5 bases, and 8 bases separated the two germline ends. CDR1 is SGHNT, CDR2 YENEEA, per germline.

This clone was recorded many times. This chain uses TRBV6-4 with TRBJ2-1, with 12 bases aligning to TRBD2. The germline CDR1 and CDR2 sequences are MRHNA and SNTAGT. With V trimmed by 6 bases and J by 6 bases, 12 bases remained unmatched. This CDR3 has 17 residues. Here the CDR3 reads CASSVLAGGRGSNEQFF. The CDR3 region has the DNA TGTGCCAGCAGCGTACTAGCGGGAGGCCGGGGGAGCAATGAGCAGTTCTTC.

This clone was seen a handful of times. The chain recombines TRBV27 with TRBJ2-1; maybe TRBD2 (5 bases). CDR3 size: 16 residues. Looked up from germline, CDR1 is MNHEY and CDR2 is SMNVEV (reference sequence). The V gene lost 1 base and the J gene lost 8 bases, with 18 bases spanning the gap. In nucleotides, the CDR3 is TGTGCCAGCAGTTTATTCGACCCTATGGTGGGAGATGAGCAGTTCTTC. Translation gives CASSLFDPMVGDEQFF.

Within the sample, this clone is medium-sized (0.01 to 0.1%). V gene TRBV12-3 or TRBV12-4 combines with J gene TRBJ2-7; no clear D. With 6 bases removed from V and 5 bases from J, the gap between germline ends came to 11 bases. This CDR3 contains 12 residues. The CDR3 region is CASSPWRDEQYF. The CDR3 DNA reads TGTGCCAGCAGCCCATGGAGAGACGAGCAGTACTTC.

In its sample, this clone was seen many times. A single base separates this from a much larger clone, so it may be a read error. This chain uses TRBV10-3 with TRBJ2-3; a weak D match, TRBD2 (6 bases). V was pared by 9 bases and J by 0 bases, with 16 bases between. Germline V CDR1 and CDR2: ENHRY, SYGVKD. There are 15 residues in the CDR3. CDR3 DNA sequence: TGTGCCATTTCCGGGACTGGCGGGAGCACAGATACGCAGTATTTT. This codes for CAISGTGGSTDTQYF.